What follows is one T cell receptor beta chain and its context. Trimming took 6 bases from V and 7 from J, leaving 19 bases between them. Germline-derived CDR1 and CDR2 are MNHEY and SMNVEV (reference sequence). This CDR3 region has 16 residues. This entry belongs to a study of blood T cell repertoires in COVID-19. About the research overall: From T cells, B-cell-depleted T cells, or PBMCs came the material, which was cDNA or gDNA.

Profiling relied on immunoSEQ multiplex PCR, and the TCRdb table lists in-frame clones only, not all of them. The data contain roughly 280,000 clones, 85% to 90% of them singletons. Each participant's cohort was designated according to participant-reported clinical history. Material: PBMCs or T cells enriched from blood (not recorded which). V and J are TRBV27 and TRBJ1-6, with TRBD1 as a possible D gene (5 bases). This TCR was recovered from a woman under 40 with acute COVID-19. The CDR3 loop reads CASSLKPTQGNSPLHF. CDR3 DNA sequence: TGTGCCAGCAGCCTGAAACCGACCCAGGGAAATTCACCCCTCCACTTT.